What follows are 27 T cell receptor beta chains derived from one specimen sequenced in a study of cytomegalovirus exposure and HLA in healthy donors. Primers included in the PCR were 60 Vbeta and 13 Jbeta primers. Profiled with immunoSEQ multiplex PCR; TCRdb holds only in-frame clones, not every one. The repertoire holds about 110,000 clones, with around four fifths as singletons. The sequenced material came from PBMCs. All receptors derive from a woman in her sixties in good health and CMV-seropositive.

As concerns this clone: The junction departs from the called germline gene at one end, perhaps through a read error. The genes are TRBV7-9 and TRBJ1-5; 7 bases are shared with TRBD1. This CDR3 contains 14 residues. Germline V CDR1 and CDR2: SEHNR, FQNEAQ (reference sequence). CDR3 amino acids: CSSSSSTGNQPQHF. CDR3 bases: TGTTCCAGCAGCTCGTCGACAGGGAATCAGCCCCAGCATTTT.

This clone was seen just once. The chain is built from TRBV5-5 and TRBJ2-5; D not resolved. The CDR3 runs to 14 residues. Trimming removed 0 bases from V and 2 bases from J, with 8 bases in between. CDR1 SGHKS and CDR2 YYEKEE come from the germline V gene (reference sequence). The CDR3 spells CASSLDGLQETQYF. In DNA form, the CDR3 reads TGTGCCAGCAGCTTGGACGGTTTACAAGAGACCCAGTACTTC.

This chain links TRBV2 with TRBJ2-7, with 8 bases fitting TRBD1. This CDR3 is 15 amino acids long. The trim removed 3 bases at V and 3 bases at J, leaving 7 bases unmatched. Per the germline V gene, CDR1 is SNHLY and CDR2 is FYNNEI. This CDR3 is CASSDNRGAHYEQYF. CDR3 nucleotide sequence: TGTGCCAGCAGTGATAACAGGGGGGCCCACTACGAGCAGTACTTC.

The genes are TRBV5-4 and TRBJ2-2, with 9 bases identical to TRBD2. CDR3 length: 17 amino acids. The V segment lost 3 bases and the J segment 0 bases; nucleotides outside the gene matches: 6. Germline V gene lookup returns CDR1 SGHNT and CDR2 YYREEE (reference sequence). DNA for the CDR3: TGTGCCAGCAGCTCCCTAGCGGGATTCCCGAACACCGGGGAGCTGTTTTTT. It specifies CASSSLAGFPNTGELFF.

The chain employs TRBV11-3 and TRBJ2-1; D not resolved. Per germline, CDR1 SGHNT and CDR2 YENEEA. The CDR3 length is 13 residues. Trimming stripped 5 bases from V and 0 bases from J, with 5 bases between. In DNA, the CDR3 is TGTGCCAGCAGCGAGGCCTCCTACAATGAGCAGTTCTTC. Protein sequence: CASSEASYNEQFF.

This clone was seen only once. In nucleotides, the CDR3 is TGTGCCAGCAGTGCAAGGCCAGGGCAATACCTTAACTATGGCTACACCTTC. Translated: CASSARPGQYLNYGYTF. The J gene is TRBJ1-2, the V gene TRBV27, with D possibly being TRBD1 (5 bases). Germline V CDR1 and CDR2: MNHEY, SMNVEV (reference sequence). V lost 5 bases and J 1 base, leaving 20 bases between the germline ends. This CDR3 is built from 17 residues.

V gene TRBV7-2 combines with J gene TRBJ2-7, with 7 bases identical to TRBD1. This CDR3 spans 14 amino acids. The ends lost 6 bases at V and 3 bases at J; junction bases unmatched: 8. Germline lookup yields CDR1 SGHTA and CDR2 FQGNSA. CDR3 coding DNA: TGTGCCAGCAGACCCGGGACAGCCAACTACGAGCAGTACTTC. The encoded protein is CASRPGTANYEQYF.

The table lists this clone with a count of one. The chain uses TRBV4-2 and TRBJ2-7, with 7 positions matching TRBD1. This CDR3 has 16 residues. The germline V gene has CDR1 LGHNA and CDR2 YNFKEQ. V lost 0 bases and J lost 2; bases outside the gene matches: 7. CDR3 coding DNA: TGTGCCAGCAGCCAAGACCTCCGGACAGGACCCTACGAGCAGTACTTC. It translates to CASSQDLRTGPYEQYF.

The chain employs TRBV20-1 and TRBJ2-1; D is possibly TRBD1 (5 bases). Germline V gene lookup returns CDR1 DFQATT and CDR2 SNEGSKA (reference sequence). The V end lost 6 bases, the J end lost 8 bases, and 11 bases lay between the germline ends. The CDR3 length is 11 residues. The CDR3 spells CSAPRVDEQFF. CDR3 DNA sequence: TGCAGTGCCCCCAGGGTCGATGAGCAGTTCTTC.

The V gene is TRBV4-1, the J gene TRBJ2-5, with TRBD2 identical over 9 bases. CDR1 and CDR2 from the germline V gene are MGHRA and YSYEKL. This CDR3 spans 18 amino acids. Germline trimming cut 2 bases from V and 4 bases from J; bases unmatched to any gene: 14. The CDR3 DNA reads TGCGCCAGCAGCCAAAAGTTTTTTAGCGGGAGAGGGGGAGAGACCCAGTACTTC. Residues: CASSQKFFSGRGGETQYF.

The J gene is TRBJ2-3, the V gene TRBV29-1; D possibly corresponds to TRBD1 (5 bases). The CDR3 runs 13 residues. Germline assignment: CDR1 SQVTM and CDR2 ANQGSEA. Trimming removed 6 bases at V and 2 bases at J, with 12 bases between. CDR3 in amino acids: CSVKGLHTDTQYF. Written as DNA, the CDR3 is TGCAGCGTGAAGGGGCTACACACAGATACGCAGTATTTT.

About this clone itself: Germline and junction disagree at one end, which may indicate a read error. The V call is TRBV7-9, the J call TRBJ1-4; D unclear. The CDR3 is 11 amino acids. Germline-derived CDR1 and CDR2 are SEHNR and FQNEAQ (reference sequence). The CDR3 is CSSEANEKLFF. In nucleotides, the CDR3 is TGTTCCAGCGAGGCTAATGAAAAACTGTTTTTT.

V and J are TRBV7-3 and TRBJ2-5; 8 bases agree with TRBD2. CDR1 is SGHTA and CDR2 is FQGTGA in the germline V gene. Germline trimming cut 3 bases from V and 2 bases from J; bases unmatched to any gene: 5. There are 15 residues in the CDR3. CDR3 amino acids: CASSLGGGLQETQYF. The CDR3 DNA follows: TGTGCCAGCAGCTTGGGCGGGGGGCTGCAAGAGACCCAGTACTTC.

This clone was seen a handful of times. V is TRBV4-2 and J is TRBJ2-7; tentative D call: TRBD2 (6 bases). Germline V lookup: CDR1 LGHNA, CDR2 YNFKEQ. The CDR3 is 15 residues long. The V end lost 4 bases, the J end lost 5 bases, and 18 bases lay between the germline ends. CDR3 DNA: TGTGCCAGCAGCCCCCGTGCGGGGTCGTGGGACGAGCAGTACTTC. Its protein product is CASSPRAGSWDEQYF.

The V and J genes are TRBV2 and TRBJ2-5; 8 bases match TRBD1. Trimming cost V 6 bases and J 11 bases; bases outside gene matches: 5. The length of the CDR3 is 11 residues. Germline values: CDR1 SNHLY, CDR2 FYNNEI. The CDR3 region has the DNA TGTGCCAGCAGGAAGGGACAGGAGCAGTACTTC. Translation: CASRKGQEQYF.

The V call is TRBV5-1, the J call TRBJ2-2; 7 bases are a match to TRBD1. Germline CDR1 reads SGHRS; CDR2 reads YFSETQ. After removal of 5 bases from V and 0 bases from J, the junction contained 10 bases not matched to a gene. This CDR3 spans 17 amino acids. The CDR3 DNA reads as TGCGCCAGCAGTACGGGACAGTACCTCGCGAACACCGGGGAGCTGTTTTTT. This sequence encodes CASSTGQYLANTGELFF. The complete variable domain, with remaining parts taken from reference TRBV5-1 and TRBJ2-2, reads KAGVTQTPRYLIKTRGQQVTLSCSPISGHRSVSWYQQTPGQGLQFLFEYFSETQRNKGNFPGRFSGRQFSNSRSEMNVSTLELGDSALYLCASSTGQYLANTGELFFGEGSRLTVL.

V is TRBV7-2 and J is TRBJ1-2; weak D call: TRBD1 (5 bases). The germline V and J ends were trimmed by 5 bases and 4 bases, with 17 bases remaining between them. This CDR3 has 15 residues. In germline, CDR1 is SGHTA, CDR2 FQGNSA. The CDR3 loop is CASSPVSREGYGYTF. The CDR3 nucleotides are TGTGCCAGCAGCCCCGTAAGCAGGGAGGGCTATGGCTACACCTTC.

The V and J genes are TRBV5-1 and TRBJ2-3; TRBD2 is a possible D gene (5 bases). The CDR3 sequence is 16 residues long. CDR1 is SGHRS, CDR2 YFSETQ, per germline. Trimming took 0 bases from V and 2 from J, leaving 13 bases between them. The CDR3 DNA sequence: TGCGCCAGCAGCTTGGCGACTAAGCGGCCCACAGATACGCAGTATTTT. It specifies CASSLATKRPTDTQYF.

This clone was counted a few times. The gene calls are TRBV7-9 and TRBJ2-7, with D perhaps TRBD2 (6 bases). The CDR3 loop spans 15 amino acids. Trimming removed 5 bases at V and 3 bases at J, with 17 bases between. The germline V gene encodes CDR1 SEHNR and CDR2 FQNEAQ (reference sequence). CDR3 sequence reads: CASSAKTSGHYEQYF. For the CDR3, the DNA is TGTGCCAGCAGCGCCAAGACTAGTGGACACTACGAGCAGTACTTC.

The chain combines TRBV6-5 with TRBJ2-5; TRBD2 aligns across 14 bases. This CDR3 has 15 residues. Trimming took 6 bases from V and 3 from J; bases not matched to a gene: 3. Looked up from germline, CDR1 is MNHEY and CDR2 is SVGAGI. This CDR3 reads CASSSGLAGEETQYF. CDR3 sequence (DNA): TGTGCCAGCAGCTCGGGACTAGCGGGAGAAGAGACCCAGTACTTC.

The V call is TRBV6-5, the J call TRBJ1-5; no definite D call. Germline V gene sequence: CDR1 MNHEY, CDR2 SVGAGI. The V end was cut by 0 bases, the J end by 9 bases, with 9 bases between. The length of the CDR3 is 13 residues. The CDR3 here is CASSYSRGPPQHF. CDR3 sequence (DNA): TGTGCCAGCAGTTACTCGAGAGGGCCGCCCCAGCATTTT.

Here the CDR3 DNA reads TGTGCCAGCAGTTTTGGAGGGTTTGGTAATTCACCCCTCCACTTT. Amino acid sequence: CASSFGGFGNSPLHF. The V gene is TRBV27, the J gene TRBJ1-6; D is unclear. Trimming removed 3 bases from V and 6 bases from J, with 12 bases in between. The CDR3 loop spans 15 amino acids. The germline gives CDR1 MNHEY, CDR2 SMNVEV (reference sequence).

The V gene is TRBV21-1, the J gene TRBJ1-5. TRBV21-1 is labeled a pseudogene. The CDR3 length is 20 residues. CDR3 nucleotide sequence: TGTGCCAGCAGCGTAACCCCCACCGACATAGCGGGGGTCCAATTGGAGCCCCAGCATTTT. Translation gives CASSVTPTDIAGVQLEPQHF.

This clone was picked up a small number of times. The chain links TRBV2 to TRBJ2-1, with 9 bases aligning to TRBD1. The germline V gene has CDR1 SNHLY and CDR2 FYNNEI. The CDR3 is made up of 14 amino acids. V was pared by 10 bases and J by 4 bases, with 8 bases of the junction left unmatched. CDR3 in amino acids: CATLRGQGYNEQFF. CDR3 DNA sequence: TGTGCCACCCTTAGGGGACAGGGATACAATGAGCAGTTCTTC.

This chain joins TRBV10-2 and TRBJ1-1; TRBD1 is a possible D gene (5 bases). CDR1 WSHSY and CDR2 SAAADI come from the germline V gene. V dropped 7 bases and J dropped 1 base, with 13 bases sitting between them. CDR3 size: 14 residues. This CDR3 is CASILRVPNTEAFF. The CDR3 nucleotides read TGCGCCAGCATTCTCAGGGTGCCGAACACTGAAGCTTTCTTT.

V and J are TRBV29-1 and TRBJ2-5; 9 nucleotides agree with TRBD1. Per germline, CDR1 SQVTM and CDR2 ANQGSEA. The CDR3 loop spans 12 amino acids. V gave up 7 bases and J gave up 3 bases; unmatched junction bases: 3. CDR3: CSAGQGKETQYF. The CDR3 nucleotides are TGCAGCGCCGGACAGGGGAAAGAGACCCAGTACTTC. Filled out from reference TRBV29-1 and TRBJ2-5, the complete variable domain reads SAVISQKPSRDICQRGTSLTIQCQVDSQVTMMFWYRQQPGQSLTLIATANQGSEATYESGFVIDKFPISRPNLTFSTLTVSNMSPEDSSIYLCSAGQGKETQYFGPGTRLLVL.

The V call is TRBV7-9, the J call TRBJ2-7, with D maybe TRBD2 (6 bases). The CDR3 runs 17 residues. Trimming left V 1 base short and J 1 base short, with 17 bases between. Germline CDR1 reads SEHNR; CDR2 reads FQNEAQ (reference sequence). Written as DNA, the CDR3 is TGTGCCAGCAGCTTAGGGAGAGGTGCGGGATTGTCCTACGAGCAGTACTTC. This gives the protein CASSLGRGAGLSYEQYF.